The rows below give T cell receptor beta chains drawn from one sample of a study of CD8+ T cells in alopecia areata. Measured with immunoSEQ multiplex PCR; TCRdb has only the in-frame clones, and not every one. The table includes under 250,000 clones, roughly 66% detected once. Sequences were derived from CD4+ T cells sorted from blood, sampled at approximately week 45, from a patient treated with tofacitinib. Every receptor here comes from a human donor with alopecia areata. The CDR3 runs from the conserved cysteine through the conserved F or W. The D gene is left open where the match is weak. Size tells how often a clone was seen (once, few, many) or the class of an expanded clone, and some rows leave it out.

j_call: TRBJ2-7; clone_size: NA; cdr3_length: 13; v_call: TRBV19; d_call: TRBD1; cdr3_aa: CASSQGASYEQYF; cdr3_nt: TGTGCCAGTTCACAGGGGGCGAGCTACGAGCAGTACTTC
j_call: TRBJ2-7; clone_size: few; cdr3_length: 15; v_call: TRBV25-1; d_call: TRBD1; cdr3_aa: CASSEWGQGIDEQYF; cdr3_nt: TGTGCCAGCAGTGAATGGGGACAGGGTATTGACGAGCAGTACTTC
j_call: TRBJ2-3; clone_size: few; cdr3_length: 14; v_call: TRBV30; d_call: NA; cdr3_aa: CAWSKVGGRDTQYF; cdr3_nt: TGTGCCTGGAGTAAGGTGGGGGGACGAGATACGCAGTATTTT
j_call: TRBJ2-2; clone_size: NA; cdr3_length: 14; v_call: TRBV10-2; d_call: NA; cdr3_aa: CASSELVNTGELFF; cdr3_nt: TGCGCCAGCAGTGAACTAGTTAACACCGGGGAGCTGTTTTTT
j_call: TRBJ1-1; clone_size: few; cdr3_length: 15; v_call: TRBV5-1; d_call: NA; cdr3_aa: CASSPGGPRRTEAFF; cdr3_nt: TGCGCCAGCAGCCCTGGGGGCCCCAGGAGGACTGAAGCTTTCTTT
j_call: TRBJ2-1; clone_size: NA; cdr3_length: 16; v_call: TRBV28; d_call: TRBD2; cdr3_aa: CASSLAGGRVDNEQFF; cdr3_nt: TGTGCCAGCAGTTTAGCGGGGGGCCGAGTAGACAATGAGCAGTTCTTC
j_call: TRBJ1-3; clone_size: NA; cdr3_length: 16; v_call: TRBV29-1; d_call: NA; cdr3_aa: CSVRSVDRDSGNTIYF; cdr3_nt: TGCAGCGTCCGCAGTGTGGACCGTGACTCTGGAAACACCATATATTTT
j_call: TRBJ2-6; clone_size: NA; cdr3_length: 14; v_call: TRBV6-1; d_call: NA; cdr3_aa: CASSGASGANVLTF; cdr3_nt: TGTGCCAGCAGTGGCGCATCTGGGGCCAACGTCCTGACTTTC
j_call: TRBJ1-2; clone_size: NA; cdr3_length: 15; v_call: TRBV29-1; d_call: TRBD1; cdr3_aa: CSVIISGQAKYGYTF; cdr3_nt: TGCAGCGTAATAATATCGGGACAGGCGAAGTATGGCTACACCTTC
j_call: TRBJ1-4; clone_size: once; cdr3_length: 13; v_call: TRBV29-1; d_call: TRBD1; cdr3_aa: CSVARTGREKLFF; cdr3_nt: TGCAGCGTTGCAAGGACAGGGAGGGAAAAACTGTTTTTT
j_call: TRBJ2-3; clone_size: NA; cdr3_length: 11; v_call: TRBV5-1; d_call: NA; cdr3_aa: CASRSTDTQYF; cdr3_nt: TGCGCCAGCAGGAGCACAGATACGCAGTATTTT
j_call: TRBJ1-1; clone_size: few; cdr3_length: 10; v_call: TRBV29-1; d_call: NA; cdr3_aa: CSVSDSEAFF; cdr3_nt: TGCAGCGTTTCGGACAGTGAAGCTTTCTTT
j_call: TRBJ2-7; clone_size: NA; cdr3_length: 13; v_call: TRBV29-1; d_call: NA; cdr3_aa: CSVEEGGGYEQYF; cdr3_nt: TGCAGCGTTGAAGAAGGTGGGGGATACGAGCAGTACTTC
j_call: TRBJ2-3; clone_size: NA; cdr3_length: 15; v_call: TRBV7-2; d_call: NA; cdr3_aa: CASSLARQGEDTQYF; cdr3_nt: TGTGCCAGCAGCTTAGCGCGGCAGGGAGAAGATACGCAGTATTTT
j_call: TRBJ2-7; clone_size: NA; cdr3_length: 14; v_call: TRBV2; d_call: NA; cdr3_aa: CASSGLRSDYEQYF; cdr3_nt: TGTGCCAGCAGTGGATTGAGGAGCGACTACGAGCAGTACTTC
j_call: TRBJ2-1; clone_size: few; cdr3_length: 14; v_call: TRBV29-1; d_call: TRBD2; cdr3_aa: CSAVRLAGRNEQFF; cdr3_nt: TGCAGCGCAGTTAGGCTAGCGGGTAGGAATGAGCAGTTCTTC
j_call: TRBJ2-7; clone_size: once; cdr3_length: 12; v_call: TRBV14; d_call: NA; cdr3_aa: CASSQSERGQYF; cdr3_nt: TGTGCCAGCAGCCAATCGGAGAGGGGGCAGTACTTC
j_call: TRBJ1-1; clone_size: NA; cdr3_length: 19; v_call: TRBV4-3; d_call: TRBD1; cdr3_aa: CASSQWILGQGGANTEAFF; cdr3_nt: TGCGCCAGCAGCCAATGGATTTTGGGACAGGGCGGCGCGAACACTGAAGCTTTCTTT
j_call: TRBJ2-3; clone_size: few; cdr3_length: 15; v_call: TRBV18; d_call: TRBD1; cdr3_aa: CASSPGQRSTDTQYF; cdr3_nt: TGTGCCAGCTCACCGGGACAGAGAAGCACAGATACGCAGTATTTT
j_call: TRBJ1-1; clone_size: NA; cdr3_length: 14; v_call: TRBV21-1; d_call: NA; cdr3_aa: CAEERTDKSTEAFF; cdr3_nt: TGTGCCGAAGAACGGACAGACAAGTCCACTGAAGCTTTCTTT